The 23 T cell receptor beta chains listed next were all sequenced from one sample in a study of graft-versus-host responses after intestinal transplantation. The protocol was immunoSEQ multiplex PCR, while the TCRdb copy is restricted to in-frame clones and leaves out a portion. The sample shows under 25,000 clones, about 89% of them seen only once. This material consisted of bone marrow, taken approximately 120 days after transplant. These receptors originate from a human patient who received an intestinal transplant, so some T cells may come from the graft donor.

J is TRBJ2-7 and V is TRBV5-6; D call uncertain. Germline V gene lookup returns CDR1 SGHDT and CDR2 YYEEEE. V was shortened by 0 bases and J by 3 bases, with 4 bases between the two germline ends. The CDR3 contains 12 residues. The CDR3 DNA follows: TGTGCCAGCAGCTTGGGAGTCTACGAGCAGTACTTC. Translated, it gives CASSLGVYEQYF.

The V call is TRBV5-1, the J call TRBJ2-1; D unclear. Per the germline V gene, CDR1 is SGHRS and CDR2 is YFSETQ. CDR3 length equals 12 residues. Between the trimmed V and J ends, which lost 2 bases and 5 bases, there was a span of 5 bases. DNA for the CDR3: TGCGCCAGCAGCTTCTTAGACAATGAGCAGTTCTTC. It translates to CASSFLDNEQFF.

The CDR3 DNA reads as TGTGCCAGCAGTATCGGGGGGAAAAAACTGTTTTTT. It is translated as CASSIGGKKLFF. The V and J genes are TRBV6-4 and TRBJ1-4, with D tentatively TRBD1 (5 bases). The CDR3 is 12 residues long. The germline gives CDR1 MRHNA, CDR2 SNTAGT. Trimming shortened V by 5 bases and J by 9 bases, and 10 bases separated the two germline ends.

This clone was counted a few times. The CDR3: CASSFIGGRSGSQPQHF. As DNA, the CDR3 is TGTGCCAGCAGCTTTATAGGGGGACGCTCGGGGAGTCAGCCCCAGCATTTT. This chain links TRBV7-8 with TRBJ1-5; perhaps TRBD1 as D (6 bases). The V gene's germline CDR1 is SGHVS and CDR2 FQNEAQ. V was clipped by 3 bases and J by 6 bases, with 21 bases between them. The CDR3 totals 17 residues.

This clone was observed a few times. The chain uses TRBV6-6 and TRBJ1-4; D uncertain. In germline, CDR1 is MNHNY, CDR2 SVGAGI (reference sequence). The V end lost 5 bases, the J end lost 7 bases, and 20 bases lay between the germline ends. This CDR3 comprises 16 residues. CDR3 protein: CASSHPGPRTGEKLFF. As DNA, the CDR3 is TGTGCCAGCAGTCACCCCGGACCCAGGACGGGTGAAAAACTGTTTTTT.

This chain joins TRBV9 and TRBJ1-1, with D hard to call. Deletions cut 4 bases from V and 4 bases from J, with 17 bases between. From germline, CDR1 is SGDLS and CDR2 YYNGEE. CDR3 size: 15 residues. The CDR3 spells CASSPRPWDGTEAFF. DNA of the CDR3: TGTGCCAGCAGCCCACGGCCGTGGGATGGCACTGAAGCTTTCTTT.

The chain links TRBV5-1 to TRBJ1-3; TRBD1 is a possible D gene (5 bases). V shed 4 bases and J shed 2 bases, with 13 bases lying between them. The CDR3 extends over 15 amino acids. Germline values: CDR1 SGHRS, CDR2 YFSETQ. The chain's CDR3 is CASSPGALTGNTIYF. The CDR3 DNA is TGCGCCAGCAGCCCTGGGGCGCTTACTGGAAACACCATATATTTT.

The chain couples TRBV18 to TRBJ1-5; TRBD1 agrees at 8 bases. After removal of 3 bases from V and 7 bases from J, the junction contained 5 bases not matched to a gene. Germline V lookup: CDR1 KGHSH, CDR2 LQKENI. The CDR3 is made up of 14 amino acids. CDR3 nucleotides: TGTGCCAGCTCACCTGGACAGGGTCACCAGCCCCAGCATTTT. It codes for CASSPGQGHQPQHF.

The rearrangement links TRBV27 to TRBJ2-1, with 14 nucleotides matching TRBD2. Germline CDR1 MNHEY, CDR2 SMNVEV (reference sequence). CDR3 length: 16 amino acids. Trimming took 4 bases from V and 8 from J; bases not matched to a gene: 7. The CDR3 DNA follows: TGTGCCAGCAGTTCCCCTCGACTAGCGGGAGGGTATGAGCAGTTCTTC. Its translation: CASSSPRLAGGYEQFF.

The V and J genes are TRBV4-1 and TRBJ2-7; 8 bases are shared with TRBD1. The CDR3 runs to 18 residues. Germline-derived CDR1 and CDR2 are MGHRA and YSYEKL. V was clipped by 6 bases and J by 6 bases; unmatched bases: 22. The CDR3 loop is CASRPLGQGTMQEGEQYF. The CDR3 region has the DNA TGCGCCAGCAGACCGCTCGGACAGGGAACGATGCAGGAGGGCGAGCAGTACTTC.

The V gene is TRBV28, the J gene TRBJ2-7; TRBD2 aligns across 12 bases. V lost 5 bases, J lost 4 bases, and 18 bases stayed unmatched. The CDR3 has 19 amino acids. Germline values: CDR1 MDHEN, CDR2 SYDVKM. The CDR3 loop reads CASSQGDRLAGALLYEQYF. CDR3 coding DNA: TGTGCCAGCAGTCAAGGGGACCGACTAGCGGGAGCGTTACTATACGAGCAGTACTTC. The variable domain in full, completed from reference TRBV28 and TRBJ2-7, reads DVKVTQSSRYLVKRTGEKVFLECVQDMDHENMFWYRQDPGLGLRLIYFSYDVKMKEKGDIPEGYSVSREKKERFSLILESASTNQTSMYLCASSQGDRLAGALLYEQYFGPGTRLTVT.

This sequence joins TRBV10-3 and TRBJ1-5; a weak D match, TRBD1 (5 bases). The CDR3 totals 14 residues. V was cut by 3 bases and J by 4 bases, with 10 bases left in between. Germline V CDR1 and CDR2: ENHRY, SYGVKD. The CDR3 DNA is TGTGCCATCAGTGAAGGGGCCCGAAATCAGCCCCAGCATTTT. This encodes CAISEGARNQPQHF.

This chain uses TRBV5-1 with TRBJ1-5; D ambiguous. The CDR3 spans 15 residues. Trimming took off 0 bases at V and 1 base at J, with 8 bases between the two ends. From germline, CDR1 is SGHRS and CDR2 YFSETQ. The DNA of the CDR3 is TGCGCCAGCAGCTTGGTGGCCGGGAGCAATCAGCCCCAGCATTTT. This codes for CASSLVAGSNQPQHF. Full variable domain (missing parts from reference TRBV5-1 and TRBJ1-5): KAGVTQTPRYLIKTRGQQVTLSCSPISGHRSVSWYQQTPGQGLQFLFEYFSETQRNKGNFPGRFSGRQFSNSRSEMNVSTLELGDSALYLCASSLVAGSNQPQHFGDGTRLSIL.

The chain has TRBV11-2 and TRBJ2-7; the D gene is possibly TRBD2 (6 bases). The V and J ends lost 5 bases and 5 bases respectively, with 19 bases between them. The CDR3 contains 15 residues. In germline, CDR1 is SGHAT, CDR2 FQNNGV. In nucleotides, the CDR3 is TGTGCCAGCAGCCATCCGGGGCCGCCGGGAGACGAGCAGTACTTC. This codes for CASSHPGPPGDEQYF.

Here the CDR3 DNA reads TGTGCCAGCAGCTCAATAGAATATACTAGCACAGATACGCAGTATTTT. Translated: CASSSIEYTSTDTQYF. V is TRBV7-9 and J is TRBJ2-3; D gene uncertain. Looked up from germline, CDR1 is SEHNR and CDR2 is FQNEAQ (reference sequence). Trimming removed 4 bases at V and 0 bases at J, with 14 bases between. This CDR3 region has 16 residues.

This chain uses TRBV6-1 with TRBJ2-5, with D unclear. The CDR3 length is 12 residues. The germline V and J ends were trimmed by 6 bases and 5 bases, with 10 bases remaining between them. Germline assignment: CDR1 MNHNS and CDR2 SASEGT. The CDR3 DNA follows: TGTGCCAGCAGGGGCCCACGCGAGACCCAGTACTTC. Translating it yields CASRGPRETQYF.

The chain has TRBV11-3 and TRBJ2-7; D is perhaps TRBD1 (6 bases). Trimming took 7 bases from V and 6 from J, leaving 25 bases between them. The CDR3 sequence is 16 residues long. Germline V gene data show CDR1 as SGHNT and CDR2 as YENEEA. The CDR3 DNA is TGTGCCAGCACCGTTCCTGGGGGACATCTCAGCCCCGAGCAGTACTTC. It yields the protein CASTVPGGHLSPEQYF.

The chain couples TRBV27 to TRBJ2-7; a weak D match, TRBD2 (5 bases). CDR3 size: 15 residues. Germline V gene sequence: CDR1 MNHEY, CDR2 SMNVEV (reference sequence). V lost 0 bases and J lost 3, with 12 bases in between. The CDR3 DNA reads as TGTGCCAGCAGTTTATCCCCCGGGATTAACTACGAGCAGTACTTC. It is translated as CASSLSPGINYEQYF.

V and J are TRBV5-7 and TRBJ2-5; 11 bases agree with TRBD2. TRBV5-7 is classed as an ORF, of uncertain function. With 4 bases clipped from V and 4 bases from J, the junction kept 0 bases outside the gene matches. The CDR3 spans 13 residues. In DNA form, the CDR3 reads TGTGCCAGCAGCGGACTAGCGGGAGAGACCCAGTACTTC. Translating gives CASSGLAGETQYF.

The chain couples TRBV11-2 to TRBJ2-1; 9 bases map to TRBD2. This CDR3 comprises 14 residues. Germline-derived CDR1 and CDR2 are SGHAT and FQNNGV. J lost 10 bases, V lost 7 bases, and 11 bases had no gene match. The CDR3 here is CASNPMQRGDEQFF. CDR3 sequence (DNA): TGTGCCAGCAACCCCATGCAGCGGGGGGACGAGCAGTTCTTC.

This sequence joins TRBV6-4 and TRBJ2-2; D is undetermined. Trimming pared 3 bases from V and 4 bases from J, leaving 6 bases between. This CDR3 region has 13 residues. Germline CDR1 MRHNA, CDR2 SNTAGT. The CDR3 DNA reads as TGTGCCAGCAGTGAAGGAACCACCGGGGAGCTGTTTTTT. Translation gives CASSEGTTGELFF.

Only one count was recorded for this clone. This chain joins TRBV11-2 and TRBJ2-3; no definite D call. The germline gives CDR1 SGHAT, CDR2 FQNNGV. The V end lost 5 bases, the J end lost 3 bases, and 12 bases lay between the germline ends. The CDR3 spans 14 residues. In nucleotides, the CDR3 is TGTGCCAGCAGCCCTACAAAAGTTACAGATACGCAGTATTTT. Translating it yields CASSPTKVTDTQYF.

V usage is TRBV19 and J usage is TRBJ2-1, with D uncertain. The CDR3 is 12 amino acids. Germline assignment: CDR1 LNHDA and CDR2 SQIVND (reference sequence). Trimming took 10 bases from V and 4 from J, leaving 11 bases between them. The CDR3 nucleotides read TGTGCCACCTCGGACGGATACAATGAGCAGTTCTTC. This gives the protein CATSDGYNEQFF.